This TCR beta chain was recorded in a study of regulatory T cells in long-lasting Graves disease. V lost 4 bases and J 7 bases, leaving 8 bases between the germline ends. The length of the CDR3 is 12 residues. In germline, CDR1 is SNHLY, CDR2 FYNNEI. Study results and limitations: Persistent cases favored TRBV28, TRBJ1-2 and TRBJ2-5.

The sample holds many counts of this clonotype. Its matching antigen is unknown. This sample's time point: persistent/refractory GD, antithyroid drugs over 5 years with positive TRAb. Generation of the TCR library employed RNA extracted from PBMCs. CDR3-region Arm-PCR and iRepertoire HTBI primers produced the TCR beta libraries. TCRdb redid the calling of the multiplex PCR reads with MiXCR, one entry per CDR3 protein. The table includes over 450,000 distinct CDR3 sequences, under 25% detected once. This clonotype was sampled from a female donor with Graves disease. This chain links TRBV2 with TRBJ1-5; D call uncertain. The input for sequencing was peripheral blood mononuclear cells (PBMCs), taken when the disease was refractory, from a patient treated with antithyroid drugs. CDR3 nucleotide sequence: TGTGCCAGCAGTGGAAGCCCCCAGCCCCAGCATTTT. Translating it yields CASSGSPQPQHF.